These 19 T cell receptor beta chains were sequenced from one sample in a study of shared T cell receptors in the human thymus. Method: immunoSEQ multiplex PCR; TCRdb's copy keeps in-frame clones and lacks some. The data show 72,000 or so clones, more than 90% seen once. Sequenced material: thymocytes. These receptors were collected from a human donor.

The chain carries TRBV6-5 and TRBJ1-1; no clear D. CDR3 length equals 14 residues. The germline V gene has CDR1 MNHEY and CDR2 SVGAGI. The V end lost 7 bases, the J end lost 3 bases, and 15 bases lay between the germline ends. In DNA form, the CDR3 reads TGTGCCAGCACTGGAGGGTCCCGGGACACTGAAGCTTTCTTT. It encodes CASTGGSRDTEAFF.

The V and J genes are TRBV15 and TRBJ2-5; no clear D. There are 13 residues in the CDR3. Germline values: CDR1 LNHNV, CDR2 YYDKDF (reference sequence). V lost 7 bases to trimming and J lost 0 bases, with 9 bases between them. CDR3 DNA: TGTGCCACCAACAAGCCGTACCAAGAGACCCAGTACTTC. Encoded protein: CATNKPYQETQYF. Looking up the rest from reference TRBV15 and TRBJ2-5 gives the full variable domain: DAMVIQNPRYQVTQFGKPVTLSCSQTLNHNVMYWYQQKSSQAPKLLFHYYDKDFNNEADTPDNFQSRRPNTSFCFLDIRSPGLGDTAMYLCATNKPYQETQYFGPGTRLLVL.

This clone was detected once. The chain joins TRBV6-6 to TRBJ2-3; no reliable D call. V was shortened by 2 bases and J by 4 bases, with 7 bases between the two germline ends. Germline V gene data show CDR1 as MNHNY and CDR2 as SVGAGI (reference sequence). The CDR3 contains 13 residues. The CDR3 nucleotides are TGTGCCAGCAGTTACGATGGGGCAGATACGCAGTATTTT. It translates to CASSYDGADTQYF.

This sequence joins TRBV12-5 and TRBJ1-1; D remains ambiguous. Germline V gene lookup returns CDR1 LGHNT and CDR2 FRNRAP. CDR3 length: 12 amino acids. V was shortened by 9 bases and J by 1 base, with 9 bases between the two germline ends. CDR3 in amino acids: CASRPPNTEAFF. The CDR3 bases are TGTGCTAGCCGGCCCCCGAACACTGAAGCTTTCTTT.

This sequence joins TRBV4-3 and TRBJ1-2, with TRBD1 identical over 11 bases. Per germline, CDR1 LGHNA and CDR2 YSLEER. The CDR3 totals 17 residues. V lost 4 bases and J lost 4; bases outside the gene matches: 11. CDR3 residues: CASSPYGQGAYRYGYTF. CDR3 nucleotides: TGCGCCAGCAGCCCATACGGACAGGGGGCGTACCGCTATGGCTACACCTTC.

V and J are TRBV7-2 and TRBJ2-1; D gene ambiguous. The CDR3 totals 16 residues. Trimming pared 2 bases from V and 5 bases from J, leaving 16 bases between. Looked up from germline, CDR1 is SGHTA and CDR2 is FQGNSA. The DNA for the CDR3 is TGTGCCAGCAGCTTATCCCCCGAACTAAGGAACAATGAGCAGTTCTTC. It yields the protein CASSLSPELRNNEQFF.

The chain couples TRBV7-6 to TRBJ2-7; possibly TRBD1 for D (6 bases). This CDR3 has 15 residues. V gave up 2 bases and J gave up 3 bases, with 14 bases separating them. Germline V lookup: CDR1 SGHVS, CDR2 FNYEAQ. The CDR3 region is CASSLWGDRIYEQYF. For the CDR3, the DNA is TGTGCCAGCAGCTTATGGGGCGACAGGATCTACGAGCAGTACTTC.

V is TRBV28 and J is TRBJ2-3; D is unclear. Germline V CDR1 and CDR2: MDHEN, SYDVKM. V was clipped by 3 bases and J by 2 bases, with 18 bases between them. CDR3 length equals 17 residues. CDR3 sequence: CASSLYVQWSDTDTQYF. The CDR3 coding sequence is TGTGCCAGCAGTTTGTATGTGCAGTGGTCTGACACAGATACGCAGTATTTT.

The J gene is TRBJ2-7, the V gene TRBV4-3; D is tentatively TRBD1 or TRBD2 (5 bases each). The CDR3 is 15 residues long. Trimming cost V 4 bases and J 0 bases, with 13 bases left between them. Germline values: CDR1 LGHNA, CDR2 YSLEER. The CDR3 coding sequence is TGCGCCAGCAGCCTAGAGGGACCGACCTCCTACGAGCAGTACTTC. This encodes CASSLEGPTSYEQYF.

This chain joins TRBV5-1 and TRBJ1-3; D ambiguous. V lost 0 bases, J lost 0 bases, and 7 bases lay in between. CDR3 length: 15 residues. CDR1 is SGHRS and CDR2 is YFSETQ in the germline V gene. CDR3 sequence: CASSLGHPSGNTIYF. DNA for the CDR3: TGCGCCAGCAGCTTGGGTCATCCCTCTGGAAACACCATATATTTT.

DNA of the CDR3: TGTGCCAGCAGCGCATACAGGGGGCTCACTGAAGCTTTCTTT. Protein sequence: CASSAYRGLTEAFF. This chain joins TRBV6-1 and TRBJ1-1; TRBD1 matches 9 bases. Germline CDR1 reads MNHNS; CDR2 reads SASEGT. This CDR3 is built from 14 residues. The junction had 6 bases not matched to a gene; V was cut back by 6 bases and J by 4 bases.

The genes are TRBV6-9 and TRBJ1-6; 7 nucleotides agree with TRBD1. J gave up 14 bases and V 3 bases, and 10 bases lay outside the gene matches. CDR1 and CDR2 from the germline V gene are MNHGY and SVAAGI. There are 14 residues in the CDR3. The CDR3 here is CASSYSDRVRSLHF. The CDR3 nucleotides are TGTGCCAGCAGTTACTCTGACAGGGTTCGATCCCTCCACTTT.

V is TRBV6-1 and J is TRBJ2-2, with D possibly TRBD1 on 6 matching bases. V lost 4 bases, J lost 2 bases, and 11 bases lay in between. The germline V gene has CDR1 MNHNS and CDR2 SASEGT. CDR3 size: 15 residues. The DNA for the CDR3 is TGTGCCAGCAGTGGGGGGACAAAAAACACCGGGGAGCTGTTTTTT. Protein: CASSGGTKNTGELFF.

The chain carries TRBV7-2 and TRBJ1-2; TRBD1 matches 7 bases. Germline CDR1 and CDR2: SGHTA and FQGNSA. The CDR3 has 16 amino acids. The V and J ends lost 4 bases and 8 bases, in that order; junction bases with no gene match: 16. The CDR3 DNA is TGTGCCAGCAGCTGCCGAAATGACGACAGGGCTCAAGGCTACACCTTC. This translates into CASSCRNDDRAQGYTF. The full variable domain, with the rest looked up from reference TRBV7-2 and TRBJ1-2, is GAGVSQSPSNKVTEKGKDVELRCDPISGHTALYWYRQSLGQGLEFLIYFQGNSAPDKSGLPSDRFSAERTGGSVSTLTIQRTQQEDSAVYLCASSCRNDDRAQGYTFGSGTRLTVV.

This rearrangement joins TRBV7-3 to TRBJ2-3, with a possible D match to TRBD2 (6 bases). The germline gives CDR1 SGHTA, CDR2 FQGTGA. Trimming pared 2 bases from V and 2 bases from J, leaving 17 bases between. The CDR3 extends over 17 amino acids. Written as DNA, the CDR3 is TGTGCCAGCAGCTTACTGCAAGGGACTGAAGTCACAGATACGCAGTATTTT. As protein: CASSLLQGTEVTDTQYF.

Concerning this clone: The sample contains more than one DNA sequence encoding this CDR3. This chain uses TRBV7-3 with TRBJ1-1; 9 bases line up with TRBD1. CDR1 and CDR2 from the germline V gene are SGHTA and FQGTGA. This CDR3 has 16 amino acids. Trimming at V came to 2 bases and at J to 1 base, leaving 5 bases not matched to a gene. CDR3 sequence: CASSLGEGQGNTEAFF. The CDR3 bases are TGTGCCAGCAGCTTAGGGGAGGGACAGGGGAACACTGAAGCTTTCTTT. The variable domain in full, completed from reference TRBV7-3 and TRBJ1-1, reads GAGVSQTPSNKVTEKGKYVELRCDPISGHTALYWYRQSLGQGPEFLIYFQGTGAADDSGLPNDRFFAVRPEGSVSTLKIQRTERGDSAVYLCASSLGEGQGNTEAFFGQGTRLTVV.

The chain recombines TRBV10-3 with TRBJ1-5, with a tentative D call TRBD1 (5 bases). The V and J ends lost 3 bases and 2 bases respectively, with 20 bases between them. This CDR3 contains 18 residues. The germline V gene has CDR1 ENHRY and CDR2 SYGVKD. CDR3 region: CAISDQGTGSVGNQPQHF. CDR3 DNA sequence: TGTGCCATCAGTGACCAGGGTACGGGATCGGTCGGCAATCAGCCCCAGCATTTT.

The V gene is TRBV19, the J gene TRBJ2-7; 9 bases are shared with TRBD2. Germline assignment: CDR1 LNHDA and CDR2 SQIVND (reference sequence). V was pared by 4 bases and J by 0 bases, with 7 bases of the junction left unmatched. The CDR3 length is 16 residues. The CDR3 region is CASSTNLAGSSYEQYF. In nucleotides, the CDR3 is TGTGCCAGTAGTACAAATCTAGCGGGGAGCTCCTACGAGCAGTACTTC.

The rearrangement links TRBV6-1 to TRBJ2-2; D uncertain. Trimming took 2 bases from V and 4 from J, leaving 20 bases between them. Germline CDR1 and CDR2: MNHNS and SASEGT. The CDR3 runs 18 residues. CDR3 sequence: CASSEYLVSVFLTGELFF. The CDR3 nucleotides are TGTGCCAGCAGTGAATATTTGGTGTCAGTATTTCTCACCGGGGAGCTGTTTTTT.